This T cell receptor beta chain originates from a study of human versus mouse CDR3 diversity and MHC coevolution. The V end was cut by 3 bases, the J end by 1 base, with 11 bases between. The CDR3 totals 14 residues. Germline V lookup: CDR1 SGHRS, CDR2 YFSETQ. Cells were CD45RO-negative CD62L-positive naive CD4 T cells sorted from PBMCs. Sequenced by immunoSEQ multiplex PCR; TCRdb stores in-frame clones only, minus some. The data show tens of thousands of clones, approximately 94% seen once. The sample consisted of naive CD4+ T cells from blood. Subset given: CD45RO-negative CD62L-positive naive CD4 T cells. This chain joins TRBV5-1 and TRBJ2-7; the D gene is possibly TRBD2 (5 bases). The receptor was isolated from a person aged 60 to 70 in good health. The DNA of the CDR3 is TGCGCCAGCAGCTCAGCAGGAGGTTCCTACGAGCAGTACTTC. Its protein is CASSSAGGSYEQYF.